The 2 T cell receptor beta chains below come from one sample, sequenced in a study of early T cells in non-severe SARS-CoV-2 infection. Via MiXCR, TCRdb re-called the 5' RACE reads, giving one row per CDR3 protein. The sample shows more than 25,000 distinct CDR3 sequences, 4.5% to 5% of them seen only once. Input material: whole blood. The receptor set was obtained from an adult who was a healthcare worker with PCR-confirmed SARS-CoV-2 infection or an uninfected control (not recorded which).

This clonotype came up many times. V and J are TRBV7-2 and TRBJ1-3, with no clear D. CDR1 and CDR2 from the germline V gene are SGHTA and FQGNSA. CDR3 length equals 14 residues. The germline V and J ends were trimmed by 4 bases and 4 bases, with 11 bases remaining between them. CDR3 sequence (DNA): TGTGCCAGCAGCTGGGAGGTTACAGGAAACACCATATATTTT. It yields the protein CASSWEVTGNTIYF.

This sequence joins TRBV7-2 and TRBJ2-3; TRBD2 aligns across 10 bases. Germline trimming cut 6 bases from V and 6 bases from J; bases unmatched to any gene: 9. The CDR3 runs 15 residues. Germline V gene lookup returns CDR1 SGHTA and CDR2 FQGNSA. The CDR3 region is CASSQSGRAPDTQYF. The CDR3, as DNA: TGTGCCAGCAGTCAAAGCGGGAGGGCTCCCGATACGCAGTATTTT.